This TCR beta chain was captured in a study of cytomegalovirus exposure and HLA in healthy donors. With 60 Vbeta and 13 Jbeta primers, the PCR was carried out. The protocol was immunoSEQ multiplex PCR, while the TCRdb copy is restricted to in-frame clones and leaves out a portion. The sample holds some 170,000 clones, 65% to 85% seen once. This CDR3 comprises 13 residues. Trimming took off 4 bases at V and 4 bases at J, with 13 bases between the two ends. Germline V gives CDR1 GTSNPN, CDR2 SVGIG (reference sequence). The origin of this receptor is a female donor in good health and CMV-seronegative. The sequenced material came from PBMCs. The J gene is TRBJ1-1, the V gene TRBV30; D remains ambiguous. For the CDR3, the DNA is TGTGCCTGGACAAACAGCGGGAGCACTGAAGCTTTCTTT. It codes for CAWTNSGSTEAFF.